A single sample gave rise to the 4 T cell receptor beta chains below, sequenced in a study of T-cell memory formation after mild COVID-19. In TCRdb, the 5' RACE reads were re-called with MiXCR into one record per CDR3 protein. The data contain 240,000 or so distinct CDR3 sequences, more than 8% of them singletons. Sequencing was carried out using PBMCs or a T cell subset sorted from them (not recorded which). All receptors come from a man younger than 35 who had mild COVID-19 (a few samples of this study predate the infection). Cell type and time point are not known.

The chain has TRBV11-2 and TRBJ2-5, with a tentative D call TRBD2 (6 bases). Germline lookup yields CDR1 SGHAT and CDR2 FQNNGV. The CDR3 consists of 17 residues. V lost 3 bases to trimming and J lost 4 bases, with 21 bases between them. CDR3 protein: CASSFGRSGVRGETQYF. CDR3 nucleotide sequence: TGTGCCAGCAGCTTCGGCCGGTCGGGGGTCCGAGGAGAGACCCAGTACTTC.

The V gene is TRBV9, the J gene TRBJ2-3; possibly TRBD2 for D (6 bases). Between the trimmed V and J ends, which lost 4 bases and 3 bases, there was a span of 18 bases. CDR3 length: 16 residues. Germline V CDR1 and CDR2: SGDLS, YYNGEE. Here the CDR3 DNA reads TGTGCCAGCAGCCCCCGCTGGGGGGATCGGACAGATACGCAGTATTTT. It translates to CASSPRWGDRTDTQYF.

The chain uses TRBV27 and TRBJ2-3, with a weak D call TRBD2 (7 bases). This CDR3 is built from 13 residues. Germline V gene lookup returns CDR1 MNHEY and CDR2 SMNVEV (reference sequence). V was pared by 4 bases and J by 6 bases, with 11 bases between. The chain's CDR3 is CASSWGGLDTQYF. The CDR3 nucleotides are TGTGCCAGCAGTTGGGGGGGCTTGGATACGCAGTATTTT.

This clonotype was observed many times. The chain recombines TRBV2 with TRBJ2-3; 9 bases are a match to TRBD1. The CDR3 runs 12 residues. Germline CDR1 SNHLY, CDR2 FYNNEI. The trim removed 6 bases at V and 7 bases at J, leaving 2 bases unmatched. The chain's CDR3 is CASRGQGNTQYF. The CDR3 DNA follows: TGTGCCAGCAGGGGACAGGGAAATACGCAGTATTTT. The variable domain in full, with the rest retrieved from reference TRBV2 and TRBJ2-3, is EPEVTQTPSHQVTQMGQEVILRCVPISNHLYFYWYRQILGQKVEFLVSFYNNEISEKSEIFDDQFSVERPDGSNFTLKIRSTKLEDSAMYFCASRGQGNTQYFGPGTRLTVL.